This T cell receptor (beta chain) is from a study of technical replicates of blood from a few donors. Here immunoSEQ multiplex PCR was the method, and the copy in TCRdb shows in-frame clones only, minus some. The sample lists about 70,000 clones; roughly 89% were seen once. CDR1 SEHNR and CDR2 FQNEAQ come from the germline V gene (reference sequence). Trimming removed 5 bases at V and 4 bases at J, with 9 bases between. The CDR3 has 12 residues. The chain couples TRBV7-9 to TRBJ2-7; perhaps TRBD1 as D (6 bases). Sequenced input: T cells isolated from PBMCs. The sequence was collected from a human donor in good health. The CDR3 sequence: CASSRTVYEQYF. The CDR3 region has the DNA TGTGCCAGCAGCCGGACAGTTTACGAGCAGTACTTC.